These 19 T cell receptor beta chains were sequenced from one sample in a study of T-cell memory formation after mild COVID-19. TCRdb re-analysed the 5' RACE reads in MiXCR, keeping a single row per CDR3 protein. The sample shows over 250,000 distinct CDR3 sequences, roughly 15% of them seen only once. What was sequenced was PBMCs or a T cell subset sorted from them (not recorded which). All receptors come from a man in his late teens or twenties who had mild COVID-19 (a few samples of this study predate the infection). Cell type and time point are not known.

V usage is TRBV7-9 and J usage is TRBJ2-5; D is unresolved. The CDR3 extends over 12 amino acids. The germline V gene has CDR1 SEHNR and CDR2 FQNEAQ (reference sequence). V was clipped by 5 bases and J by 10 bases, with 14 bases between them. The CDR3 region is CASSTRKWDQYF. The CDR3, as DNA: TGTGCCAGCAGCACCAGAAAGTGGGACCAGTACTTC.

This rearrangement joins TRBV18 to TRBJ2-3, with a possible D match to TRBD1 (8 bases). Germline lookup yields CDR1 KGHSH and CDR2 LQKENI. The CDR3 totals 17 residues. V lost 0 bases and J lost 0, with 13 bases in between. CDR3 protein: CASSPPTGGDSTDTQYF. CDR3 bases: TGTGCCAGCTCACCACCAACAGGGGGGGATAGCACAGATACGCAGTATTTT.

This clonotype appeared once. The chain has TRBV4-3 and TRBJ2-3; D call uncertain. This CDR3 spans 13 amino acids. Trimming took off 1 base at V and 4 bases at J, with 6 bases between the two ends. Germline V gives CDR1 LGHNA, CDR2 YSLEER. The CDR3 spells CASSQGRSDTQYF. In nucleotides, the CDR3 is TGCGCCAGCAGCCAAGGTCGCTCAGATACGCAGTATTTT.

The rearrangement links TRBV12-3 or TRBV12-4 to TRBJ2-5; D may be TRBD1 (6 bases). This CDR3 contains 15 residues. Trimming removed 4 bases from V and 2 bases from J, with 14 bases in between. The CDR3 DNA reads TGTGCCAGCAGTTCCGCCCGGACAGTTCAAGAGACCCAGTACTTC. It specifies CASSSARTVQETQYF.

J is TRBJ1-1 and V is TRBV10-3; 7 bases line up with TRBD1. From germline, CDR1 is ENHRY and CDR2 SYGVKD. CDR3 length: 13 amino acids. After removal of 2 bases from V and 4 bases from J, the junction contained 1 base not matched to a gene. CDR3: CAISETGVTEAFF. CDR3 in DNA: TGTGCCATCAGTGAGACAGGGGTCACTGAAGCTTTCTTT.

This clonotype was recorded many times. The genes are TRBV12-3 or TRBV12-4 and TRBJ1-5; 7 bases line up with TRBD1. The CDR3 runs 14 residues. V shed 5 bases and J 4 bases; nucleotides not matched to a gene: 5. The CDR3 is CASSPNRGNQPQHF. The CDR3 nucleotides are TGTGCCAGCAGTCCCAACAGGGGTAATCAGCCCCAGCATTTT.

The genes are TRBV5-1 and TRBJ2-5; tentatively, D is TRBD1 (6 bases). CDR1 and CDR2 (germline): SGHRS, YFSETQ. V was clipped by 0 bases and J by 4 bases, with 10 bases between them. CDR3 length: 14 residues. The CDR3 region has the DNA TGCGCCAGCAGCTTGGTGGACAGATTAGAGACCCAGTACTTC. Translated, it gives CASSLVDRLETQYF.

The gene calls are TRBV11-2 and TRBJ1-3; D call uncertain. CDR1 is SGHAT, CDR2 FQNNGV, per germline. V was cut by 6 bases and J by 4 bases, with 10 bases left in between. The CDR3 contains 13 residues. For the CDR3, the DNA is TGTGCCAGCAGACTGGCGTCGGGAAACACCATATATTTT. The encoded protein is CASRLASGNTIYF. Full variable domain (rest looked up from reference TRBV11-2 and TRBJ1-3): EAGVAQSPRYKIIEKRQSVAFWCNPISGHATLYWYQQILGQGPKLLIQFQNNGVVDDSQLPKDRFSAERLKGVDSTLKIQPAKLEDSAVYLCASRLASGNTIYFGEGSWLTVV.

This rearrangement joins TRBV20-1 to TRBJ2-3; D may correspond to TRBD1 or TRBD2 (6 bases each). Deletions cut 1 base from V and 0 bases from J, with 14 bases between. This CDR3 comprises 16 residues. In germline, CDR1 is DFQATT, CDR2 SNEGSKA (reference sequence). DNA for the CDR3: TGCAGTGCTAGAGTTTTCGGGGGCCCTAGCACAGATACGCAGTATTTT. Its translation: CSARVFGGPSTDTQYF.

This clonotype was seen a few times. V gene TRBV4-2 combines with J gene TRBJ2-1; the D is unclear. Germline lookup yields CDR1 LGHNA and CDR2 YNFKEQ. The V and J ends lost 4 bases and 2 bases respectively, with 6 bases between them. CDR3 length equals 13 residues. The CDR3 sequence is CASSLNAYNEQFF. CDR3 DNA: TGTGCCAGCAGCCTCAACGCCTACAATGAGCAGTTCTTC.

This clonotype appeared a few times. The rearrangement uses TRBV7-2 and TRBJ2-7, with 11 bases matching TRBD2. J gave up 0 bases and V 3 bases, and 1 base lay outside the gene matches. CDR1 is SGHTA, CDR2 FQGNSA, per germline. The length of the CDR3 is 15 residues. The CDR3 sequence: CASSFSGGVSYEQYV. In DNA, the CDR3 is TGTGCCAGCAGCTTTAGCGGGGGGGTCTCCTACGAGCAGTACGTC.

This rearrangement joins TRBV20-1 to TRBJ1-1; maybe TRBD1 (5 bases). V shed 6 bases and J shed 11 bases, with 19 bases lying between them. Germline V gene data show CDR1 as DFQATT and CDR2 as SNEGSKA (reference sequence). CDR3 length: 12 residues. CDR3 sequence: CSANPGGGSAFF. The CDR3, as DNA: TGCAGTGCGAACCCCGGGGGGGGGTCGGCTTTCTTT.

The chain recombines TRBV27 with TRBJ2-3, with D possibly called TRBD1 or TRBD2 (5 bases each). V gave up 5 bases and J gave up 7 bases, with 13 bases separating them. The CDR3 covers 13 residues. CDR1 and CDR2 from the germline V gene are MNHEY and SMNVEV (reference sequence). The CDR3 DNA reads TGTGCCAGCAGTATAACCGGGACCAATACGCAGTATTTT. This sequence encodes CASSITGTNTQYF.

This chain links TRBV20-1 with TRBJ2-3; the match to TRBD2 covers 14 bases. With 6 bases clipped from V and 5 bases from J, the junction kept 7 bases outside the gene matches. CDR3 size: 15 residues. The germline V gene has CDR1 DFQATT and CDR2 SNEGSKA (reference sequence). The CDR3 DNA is TGCAGTGCCCCGAGGACTAGCGGGGGGAAAGATACGCAGTATTTT. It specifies CSAPRTSGGKDTQYF.

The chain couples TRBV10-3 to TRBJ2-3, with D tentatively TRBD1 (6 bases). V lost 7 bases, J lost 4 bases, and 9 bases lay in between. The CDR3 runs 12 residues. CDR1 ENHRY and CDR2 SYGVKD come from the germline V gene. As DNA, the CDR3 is TGTGCCATCAACAGGGACGCAGATACGCAGTATTTT. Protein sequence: CAINRDADTQYF.

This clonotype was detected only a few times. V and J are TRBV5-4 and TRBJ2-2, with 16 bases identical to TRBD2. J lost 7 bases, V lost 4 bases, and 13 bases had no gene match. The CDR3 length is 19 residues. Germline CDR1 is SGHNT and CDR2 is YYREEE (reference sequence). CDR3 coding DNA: TGTGCCAGCAGCCCCGGGACTAGCGGGGGGGCAGCGGAGAGCGGGGAGCTGTTTTTT. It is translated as CASSPGTSGGAAESGELFF.

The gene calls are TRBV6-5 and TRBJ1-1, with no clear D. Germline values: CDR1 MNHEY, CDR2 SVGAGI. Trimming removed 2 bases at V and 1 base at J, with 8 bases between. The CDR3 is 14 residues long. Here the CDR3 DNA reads TGTGCCAGCAGTTACGGACTCTGGAACACTGAAGCTTTCTTT. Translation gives CASSYGLWNTEAFF.

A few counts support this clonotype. The CDR3 DNA sequence: TGTGCCAGCAGCTTGTTTCAGAACACCGGGGAGCTGTTTTTT. It yields the protein CASSLFQNTGELFF. The chain combines TRBV7-2 with TRBJ2-2; D is unclear. The CDR3 has 14 residues. Germline V gene data show CDR1 as SGHTA and CDR2 as FQGNSA. V lost 3 bases and J lost 1, with 6 bases in between. The full variable domain, completed using reference TRBV7-2 and TRBJ2-2, is GAGVSQSPSNKVTEKGKDVELRCDPISGHTALYWYRQSLGQGLEFLIYFQGNSAPDKSGLPSDRFSAERTGGSVSTLTIQRTQQEDSAVYLCASSLFQNTGELFFGEGSRLTVL.

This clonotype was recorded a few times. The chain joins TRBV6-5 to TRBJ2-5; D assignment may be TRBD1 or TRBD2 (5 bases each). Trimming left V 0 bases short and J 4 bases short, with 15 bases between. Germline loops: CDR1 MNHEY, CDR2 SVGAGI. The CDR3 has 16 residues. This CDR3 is CASSYSKMTGTETQYF. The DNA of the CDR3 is TGTGCCAGCAGTTACTCGAAAATGACGGGGACAGAGACCCAGTACTTC.